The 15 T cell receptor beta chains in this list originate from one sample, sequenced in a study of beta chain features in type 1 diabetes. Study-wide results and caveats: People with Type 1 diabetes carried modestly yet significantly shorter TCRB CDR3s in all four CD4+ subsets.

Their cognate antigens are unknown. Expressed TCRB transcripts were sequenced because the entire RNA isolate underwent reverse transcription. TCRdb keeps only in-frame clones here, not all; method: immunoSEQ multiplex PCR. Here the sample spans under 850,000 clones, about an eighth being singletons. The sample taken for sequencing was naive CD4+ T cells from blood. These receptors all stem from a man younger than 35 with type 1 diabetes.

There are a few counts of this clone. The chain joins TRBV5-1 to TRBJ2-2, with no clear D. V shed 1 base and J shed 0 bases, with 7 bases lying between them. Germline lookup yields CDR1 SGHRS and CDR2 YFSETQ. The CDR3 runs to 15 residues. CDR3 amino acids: CASSLSLSNTGELFF. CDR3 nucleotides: TGCGCCAGCAGCTTGAGTCTTTCGAACACCGGGGAGCTGTTTTTT.

The CDR3 loop is CASSLLGRSRYEQYF. As DNA, the CDR3 is TGTGCCAGCAGCTTACTCGGCAGGTCCCGCTACGAGCAGTACTTC. V and J are TRBV11-1 and TRBJ2-7; no clear D. The CDR3 is made up of 15 amino acids. Looked up from germline, CDR1 is SGHAT and CDR2 is FQDESV (reference sequence). V was shortened by 2 bases and J by 3 bases, with 14 bases between the two germline ends. Full variable domain (remainder filled in from reference TRBV11-1 and TRBJ2-7): EAEVAQSPRYKITEKSQAVAFWCDPISGHATLYWYRQILGQGPELLVQFQDESVVDDSQLPKDRFSAERLKGVDSTLKIQPAELGDSAMYLCASSLLGRSRYEQYFGPGTRLTVT.

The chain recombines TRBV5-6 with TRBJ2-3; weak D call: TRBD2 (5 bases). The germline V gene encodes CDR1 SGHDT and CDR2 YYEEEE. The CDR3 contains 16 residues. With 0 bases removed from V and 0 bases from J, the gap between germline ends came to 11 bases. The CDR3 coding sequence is TGTGCCAGCAGCTTGGAGGTGGAGCGGAGCACAGATACGCAGTATTTT. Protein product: CASSLEVERSTDTQYF.

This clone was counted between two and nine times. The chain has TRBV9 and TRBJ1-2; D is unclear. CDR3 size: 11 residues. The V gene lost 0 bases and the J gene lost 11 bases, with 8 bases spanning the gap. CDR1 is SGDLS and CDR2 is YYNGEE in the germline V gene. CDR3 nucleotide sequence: TGTGCCAGCAGCGTAGCCAGCCTGTACACCTTC. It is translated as CASSVASLYTF.

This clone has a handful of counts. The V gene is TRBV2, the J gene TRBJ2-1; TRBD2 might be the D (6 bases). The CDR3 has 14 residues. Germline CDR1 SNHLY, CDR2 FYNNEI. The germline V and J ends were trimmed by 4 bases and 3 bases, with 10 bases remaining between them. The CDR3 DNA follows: TGTGCCAGCAGTGGACTAGTAGGCTACAATGAGCAGTTCTTC. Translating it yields CASSGLVGYNEQFF.

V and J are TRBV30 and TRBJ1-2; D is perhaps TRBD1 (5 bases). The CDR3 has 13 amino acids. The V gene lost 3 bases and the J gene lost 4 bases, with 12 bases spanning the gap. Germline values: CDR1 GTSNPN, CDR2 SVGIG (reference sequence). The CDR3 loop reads CAWSPGGSYGYTF. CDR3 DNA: TGTGCCTGGAGCCCCGGGGGGTCCTATGGCTACACCTTC.

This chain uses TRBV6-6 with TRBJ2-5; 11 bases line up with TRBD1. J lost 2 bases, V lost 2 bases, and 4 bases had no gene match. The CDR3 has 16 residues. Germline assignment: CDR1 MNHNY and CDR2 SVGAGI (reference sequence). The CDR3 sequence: CASSYPGQGAQETQYF. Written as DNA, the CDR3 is TGTGCCAGCAGTTACCCCGGACAGGGGGCACAAGAGACCCAGTACTTC.

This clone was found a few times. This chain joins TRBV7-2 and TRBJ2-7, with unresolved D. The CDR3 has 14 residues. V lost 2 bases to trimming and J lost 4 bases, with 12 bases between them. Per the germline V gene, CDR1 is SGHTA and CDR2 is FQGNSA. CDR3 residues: CASSLLVPFYEQYF. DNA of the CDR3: TGTGCCAGCAGCTTACTCGTTCCCTTTTACGAGCAGTACTTC.

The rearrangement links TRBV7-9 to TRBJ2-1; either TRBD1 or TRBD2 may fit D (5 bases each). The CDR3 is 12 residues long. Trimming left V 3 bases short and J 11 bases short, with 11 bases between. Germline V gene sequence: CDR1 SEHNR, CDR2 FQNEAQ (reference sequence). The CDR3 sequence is CASSFRDVKQFF. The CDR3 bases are TGTGCCAGCAGCTTCAGGGACGTAAAGCAGTTCTTC. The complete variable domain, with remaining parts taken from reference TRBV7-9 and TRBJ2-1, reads DTGVSQNPRHKITKRGQNVTFRCDPISEHNRLYWYRQTLGQGPEFLTYFQNEAQLEKSRLLSDRFSAERPKGSFSTLEIQRTEQGDSAMYLCASSFRDVKQFFGPGTRLTVL.

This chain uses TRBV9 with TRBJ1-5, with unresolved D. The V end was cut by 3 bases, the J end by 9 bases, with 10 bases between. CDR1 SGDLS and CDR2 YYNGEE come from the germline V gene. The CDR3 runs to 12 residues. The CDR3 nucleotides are TGTGCCAGCAGCGACGACCTGGGGCCCCAGCATTTT. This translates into CASSDDLGPQHF. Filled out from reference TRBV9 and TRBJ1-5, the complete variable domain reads DSGVTQTPKHLITATGQRVTLRCSPRSGDLSVYWYQQSLDQGLQFLIQYYNGEERAKGNILERFSAQQFPDLHSELNLSSLELGDSALYFCASSDDLGPQHFGDGTRLSIL.

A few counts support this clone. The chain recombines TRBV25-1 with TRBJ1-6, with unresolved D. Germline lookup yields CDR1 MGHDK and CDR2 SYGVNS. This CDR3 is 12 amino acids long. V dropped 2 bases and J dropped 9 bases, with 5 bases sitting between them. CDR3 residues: CASSERSSPLHF. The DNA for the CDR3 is TGTGCCAGCAGTGAAAGAAGTTCACCCCTCCACTTT.

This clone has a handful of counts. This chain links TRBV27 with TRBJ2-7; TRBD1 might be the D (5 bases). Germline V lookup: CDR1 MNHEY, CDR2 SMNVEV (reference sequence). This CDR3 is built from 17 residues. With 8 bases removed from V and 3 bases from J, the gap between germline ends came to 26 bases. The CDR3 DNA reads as TGTGCCAGCGGTCCCCCAGGGATCGGGCAGGCCTTCTACGAGCAGTACTTC. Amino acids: CASGPPGIGQAFYEQYF.

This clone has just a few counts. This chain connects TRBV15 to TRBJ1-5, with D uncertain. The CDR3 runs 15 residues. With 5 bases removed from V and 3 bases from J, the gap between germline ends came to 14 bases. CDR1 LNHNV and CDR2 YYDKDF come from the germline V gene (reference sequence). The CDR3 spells CATSPGGEINQPQHF. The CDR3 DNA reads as TGTGCCACCAGCCCTGGTGGGGAAATCAATCAGCCCCAGCATTTT.

Here the CDR3 DNA reads TGTGCCAGCAGTGAATTGGGGACAGAGCAGTTCTTC. Amino acids: CASSELGTEQFF. V usage is TRBV6-1 and J usage is TRBJ2-1; a weak D match, TRBD1 (6 bases). Looked up from germline, CDR1 is MNHNS and CDR2 is SASEGT. The CDR3 totals 12 residues. The V end lost 2 bases, the J end lost 10 bases, and 9 bases lay between the germline ends.

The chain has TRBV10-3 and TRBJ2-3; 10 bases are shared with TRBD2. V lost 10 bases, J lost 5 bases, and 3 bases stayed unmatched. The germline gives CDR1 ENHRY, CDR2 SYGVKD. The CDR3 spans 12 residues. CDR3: CASSSGGDTQYF. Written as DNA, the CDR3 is TGTGCCAGCTCTAGCGGGGGAGATACGCAGTATTTT.